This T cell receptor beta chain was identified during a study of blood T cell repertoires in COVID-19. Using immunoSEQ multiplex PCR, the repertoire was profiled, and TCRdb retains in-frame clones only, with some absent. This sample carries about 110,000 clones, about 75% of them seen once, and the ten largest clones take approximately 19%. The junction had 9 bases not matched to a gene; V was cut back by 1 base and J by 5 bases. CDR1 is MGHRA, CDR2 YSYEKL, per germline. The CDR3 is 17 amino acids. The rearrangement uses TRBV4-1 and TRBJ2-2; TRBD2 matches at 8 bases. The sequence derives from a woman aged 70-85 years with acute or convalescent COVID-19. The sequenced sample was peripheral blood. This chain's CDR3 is CASSQGKGGGLTGELFF. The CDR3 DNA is TGCGCCAGCAGCCAAGGAAAAGGCGGGGGGCTGACCGGGGAGCTGTTTTTT.